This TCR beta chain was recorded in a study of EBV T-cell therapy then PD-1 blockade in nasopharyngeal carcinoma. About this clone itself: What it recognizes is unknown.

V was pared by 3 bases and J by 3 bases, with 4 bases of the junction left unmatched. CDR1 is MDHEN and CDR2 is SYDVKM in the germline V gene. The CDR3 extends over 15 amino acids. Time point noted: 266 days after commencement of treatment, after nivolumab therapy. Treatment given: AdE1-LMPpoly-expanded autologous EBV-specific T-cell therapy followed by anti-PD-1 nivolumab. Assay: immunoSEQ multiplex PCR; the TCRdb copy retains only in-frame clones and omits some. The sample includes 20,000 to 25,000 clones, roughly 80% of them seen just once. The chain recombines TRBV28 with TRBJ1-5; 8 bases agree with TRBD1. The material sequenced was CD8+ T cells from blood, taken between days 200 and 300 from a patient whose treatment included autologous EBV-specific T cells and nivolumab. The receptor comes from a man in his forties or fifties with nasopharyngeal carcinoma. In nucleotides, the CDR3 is TGTGCCAGCAGTTTGGACAGGGTTTCCAATCAGCCCCAGCATTTT. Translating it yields CASSLDRVSNQPQHF.